Shown below are 3 T cell receptor beta chains from a single sample sequenced in a study of Ad26.COV2.S vaccination and SARS-CoV-2 variants. Produced via immunoSEQ multiplex PCR; TCRdb's table is partial and in-frame only. The sample has under 550,000 clones, 75% to 95% seen once. Treatment given: some 20 received Ad26.COV2.S at low or high dose, single or two shots; five or six received placebo; per-sample allocation not given. Material that was analyzed had been drawn on day 63 after the first vaccine or placebo injection. The specimen was peripheral blood, collected in a trial of Ad26.COV2.S vaccine versus placebo. The source is a person between 18 and 59 years old who received the Ad26.COV2.S COVID-19 vaccine or a placebo.

This sequence joins TRBV7-8 and TRBJ1-6, with D perhaps TRBD1 (5 bases). V was shortened by 0 bases and J by 10 bases, with 13 bases between the two germline ends. The CDR3 consists of 15 residues. Germline V gene data show CDR1 as SGHVS and CDR2 as FQNEAQ. CDR3: CASSLAQGAVSPLHF. The DNA for the CDR3 is TGTGCCAGCAGCTTAGCGCAAGGGGCGGTCTCACCCCTCCACTTT.

In DNA, the CDR3 is TGTGCCAGCAGCGTAGGAGCCTCAGGGGACAGGGGTAACAATGAGCAGTTCTTC. Translated: CASSVGASGDRGNNEQFF. The chain employs TRBV9 and TRBJ2-1; the match to TRBD1 covers 10 bases. The CDR3 runs 18 residues. Trimming cost V 0 bases and J 5 bases; bases outside gene matches: 11. Germline V gives CDR1 SGDLS, CDR2 YYNGEE. The variable domain in full, with the rest retrieved from reference TRBV9 and TRBJ2-1, is DSGVTQTPKHLITATGQRVTLRCSPRSGDLSVYWYQQSLDQGLQFLIQYYNGEERAKGNILERFSAQQFPDLHSELNLSSLELGDSALYFCASSVGASGDRGNNEQFFGPGTRLTVL.

With respect to this clone: An end of the junction differs from the germline gene, which may be a read error. The rearrangement joins TRBV7-9 to TRBJ2-2; 14 bases agree with TRBD2. This CDR3 spans 19 amino acids. CDR1 is SEHNR and CDR2 is FQNEAQ in the germline V gene (reference sequence). CDR3 region: CASSLATVTSGRVSGELFF. CDR3 DNA: TGTGCCAGCAGCTTAGCGACGGTGACTAGCGGGAGGGTCTCCGGAGAGCTGTTTTTT.